Below, 30 T cell receptor beta chains from the same sample are listed, as sequenced in a study of tumor-infiltrating lymphocytes in primary liver carcinoma. From unsorted bulk tissue weighing 20-30 mg, DNA and RNA were co-extracted. The investigators made TCR beta cDNA from 400 to 500 ng total RNA, using a constant-region primer. Three-round nested multiplex PCR performed with slightly modified ARM-PCR produced the TCR beta libraries. TRBV1-TRBV30 forward primers paired with a C-beta reverse primer were used in the first two PCR rounds, which ran 9 to 10 cycles each. TCRdb analysed the multiplex PCR reads with MiXCR anew, one entry per CDR3 protein. The sample has 95,000 to 150,000 distinct CDR3 sequences, roughly 75% seen once. The source material was tumor-adjacent normal liver tissue. The source of these receptors is a woman between 55 and 75 years old with primary liver carcinoma and hepatitis B virus infection.

V and J are TRBV4-1 and TRBJ2-7; 9 bases are a match to TRBD1. The CDR3 spans 17 residues. Looked up from germline, CDR1 is MGHRA and CDR2 is YSYEKL. CDR3 loop: CANSREGQGTTPYEQYF. Here the CDR3 DNA reads TGCGCTAACAGCCGAGAAGGACAGGGGACCACCCCCTACGAGCAGTACTTC.

Note on this clonotype: A much larger clone is a single base away; this may be a read error. The J gene is TRBJ2-5, the V gene TRBV5-1, with a weak D call TRBD1 (6 bases). Germline V lookup: CDR1 SGHRS, CDR2 YFSETQ. This CDR3 spans 15 amino acids. The CDR3 is CATSLVGATQETQYF. As DNA, the CDR3 is TGCGCCACCAGCTTGGTGGGGGCTACACAAGAGACCCAGTACTTC.

Concerning this clonotype itself: A single base separates this from a much larger clone, so it may be a read error. The J gene is TRBJ2-7, the V gene TRBV7-9; D is perhaps TRBD1 (6 bases). From germline, CDR1 is SEHNR and CDR2 FQNEAQ (reference sequence). V was shortened by 9 bases and J by 1 base, with 22 bases between the two germline ends. The CDR3 contains 16 residues. CDR3 loop: CARSQYGQKTSYEQYF. The CDR3 DNA follows: TGTGCCAGAAGCCAATACGGACAGAAAACTTCCTACGAGCAGTACTTC.

As concerns this clonotype: Possible read error: a much larger clone is one base away. This chain connects TRBV30 to TRBJ2-7; tentatively, D is TRBD2 (6 bases). The CDR3 has 16 amino acids. The germline CDR1 and CDR2 sequences are GTSNPN and SVGIG (reference sequence). The CDR3 DNA reads TGTGCCTGGGGTGTAAGGAGGGCCATAACGGGGTACGAGCAGTACTTC. This codes for CAWGVRRAITGYEQYF. The entire variable domain, with the rest obtained from reference TRBV30 and TRBJ2-7, is as follows: SQTIHQWPATLVQPVGSPLSLECTVEGTSNPNLYWYRQAAGRGLQLLFYSVGIGQISSEVPQNLSASRPQDRQFILSSKKLLLSDSGFYLCAWGVRRAITGYEQYFGPGTRLTVT.

About this clonotype itself: A much larger clonotype is one base distant, so this may be a read error. V is TRBV5-6 and J is TRBJ1-1; D not resolved. The CDR3 consists of 15 residues. Germline assignment: CDR1 SGHDT and CDR2 YYEEEE. The CDR3 DNA is TGTGCCAGCAGCCCCGCCGGGTTGGGGAACACTGAAGCTATCTTT. Encoded protein: CASSPAGLGNTEAIF. Complete variable domain (other parts from reference TRBV5-6 and TRBJ1-1): DAGVTQSPTHLIKTRGQQVTLRCSPKSGHDTVSWYQQALGQGPQFIFQYYEEEERQRGNFPDRFSGHQFPNYSSELNVNALLLGDSALYLCASSPAGLGNTEAIFGQGTRLTVV.

V usage is TRBV11-2 and J usage is TRBJ2-3, with a weak D call TRBD2 (5 bases). Germline V CDR1 and CDR2: SGHAT, FQNNGV. Trimming left V 1 base short and J 15 bases short, with 29 bases between. This CDR3 is 17 amino acids long. This CDR3 is CASSLGRLTYTSDKQYF. CDR3 sequence (DNA): TGTGCCAGCAGCTTAGGGAGACTAACGTACACGTCAGATAAGCAATATTTT.

CDR3 sequence (DNA): TGTGCCAGCAGTTTAAGGGGGACTTCCATCAATGAGCAGTTCTTC. Translation gives CASSLRGTSINEQFF. V gene TRBV11-2 combines with J gene TRBJ2-1; D possibly uses TRBD1 or TRBD2 (6 bases each). CDR3 size: 15 residues. The germline V gene has CDR1 SGHAT and CDR2 FQNNGV. Between the trimmed V and J ends, which lost 6 bases and 6 bases, there was a span of 18 bases. The entire variable domain, with the rest obtained from reference TRBV11-2 and TRBJ2-1, is as follows: EAGVAQSPRYKIIEKRQSVAFWCNPISGHATLYWYQQILGQGPKLLIQFQNNGVVDDSQLPKDRFSAERLKGVDSTLKIQPAKLEDSAVYLCASSLRGTSINEQFFGPGTRLTVL.

The table lists this clonotype with many counts. The chain employs TRBV5-1 and TRBJ2-6; D not certain. CDR1 and CDR2 (germline): SGHRS, YFSETQ. V was trimmed by 4 bases and J by 0 bases, leaving 5 bases between them. The CDR3 runs 14 residues. The CDR3 coding sequence is TGCGCCAGCAGCCGGATCTCTGGGGCCAACGTCCTGACTTTC. It yields the protein CASSRISGANVLTF.

Comment on this clonotype: A much larger clone sits a single nucleotide away, making a read error possible. The chain links TRBV7-9 to TRBJ1-1; 8 nucleotides line up with TRBD1. Germline V gene lookup returns CDR1 SEHNR and CDR2 FQNEAQ (reference sequence). The CDR3 spans 17 residues. The CDR3: CPSRPQGALFPGTEAFF. Written as DNA, the CDR3 is TGTCCCAGCAGGCCTCAGGGGGCTCTTTTCCCGGGCACTGAAGCTTTCTTT.

The V gene is TRBV6-6, the J gene TRBJ2-7; tentatively, D is TRBD2 (5 bases). Trimming shortened V by 7 bases and J by 4 bases, and 26 bases separated the two germline ends. Germline V gives CDR1 MNHNY, CDR2 SVGAGI (reference sequence). The CDR3 totals 17 residues. In DNA form, the CDR3 reads TGTGCCAGCACTGACATCTCGGAGGCTTACAGCTCATACGAGCAGTACTTC. Residues: CASTDISEAYSSYEQYF.

Ten or more counts support this clonotype. The J gene is TRBJ1-2, the V gene TRBV28; maybe TRBD1 (5 bases). V shed 5 bases and J shed 8 bases, with 9 bases lying between them. The CDR3 loop spans 11 amino acids. Germline V gene lookup returns CDR1 MDHEN and CDR2 SYDVKM. The CDR3 loop reads CASSKGWGYTF. The CDR3 coding sequence is TGTGCCAGCAGTAAGGGGTGGGGCTACACCTTC.

On this clonotype itself: One junction end does not reproduce the germline sequence, and a read error may be involved. The chain is built from TRBV10-2 and TRBJ2-1; possibly TRBD1 for D (5 bases). CDR1 is WSHSY, CDR2 SAAADI, per germline. The CDR3 covers 17 residues. CDR3 protein: CANSESITQAPYDEQFF. The CDR3 DNA is TGCGCCAACAGTGAGTCGATCACACAGGCTCCATACGATGAGCAGTTCTTC.

This chain links TRBV11-2 with TRBJ2-3, with D perhaps TRBD1 (5 bases). The J call may be incorrect, as the DNA end agrees better with TRBJ1-5. Germline values: CDR1 SGHAT, CDR2 FQNNGV. The CDR3 spans 17 residues. CDR3 bases: TGTGCCAGCAGCTTAGTGGGACTAGCGACTGGCACAGTTACGCAGCATTTT. Its translation is CASSLVGLATGTVTQHF.

To note about this clonotype: The germline gene is not matched at one end of the junction; a read error may be the cause. The V gene is TRBV5-1, the J gene TRBJ1-6; D is ambiguous. This CDR3 contains 13 residues. CDR1 is SGHRS, CDR2 YFSETQ, per germline. The DNA of the CDR3 is TGCGCCAGCAACTTGTCAGATAATTCACTCCTCCACTTT. It translates to CASNLSDNSLLHF.

This clonotype was counted only a few times. A much larger clone sits a single nucleotide away, making a read error possible. The chain employs TRBV4-1 and TRBJ2-7; D ambiguous. CDR3 length: 12 amino acids. In germline, CDR1 is MGHRA, CDR2 YSYEKL. Trimming pared 0 bases from V and 7 bases from J, leaving 7 bases between. The CDR3 reads CASSQDFREQYF. In DNA, the CDR3 is TGCGCCAGCAGCCAAGATTTCAGGGAGCAGTACTTC.

Comment on this clonotype: The CDR3 does not end in the conserved phenylalanine or tryptophan, so this is likely a read error. CDR3 sequence reads: CASNTGTGNEKLFL. CDR3 DNA sequence: TGTGCCAGTAATACCGGGACTGGGAATGAAAAACTGTTTTTA. V is TRBV19 and J is TRBJ1-4; D possibly corresponds to TRBD1 (5 bases). The V end was cut by 7 bases, the J end by 5 bases, with 14 bases between. This CDR3 region has 14 residues. Germline CDR1 reads LNHDA; CDR2 reads SQIVND (reference sequence).

The J gene is TRBJ2-1, the V gene TRBV28; TRBD2 matches 8 bases. CDR1 MDHEN and CDR2 SYDVKM come from the germline V gene. The V gene end was trimmed by 7 bases and the J gene end by 10 bases; junction bases not matched to a gene: 21. CDR3 length: 17 amino acids. DNA for the CDR3: TGTGCCAGCACCCCTTCCCTAGCGGGTCAGAGTGTAGGGGAGCAGTTCTTC. Protein product: CASTPSLAGQSVGEQFF.

This clonotype was observed many times. For the CDR3, the DNA is TGTGCCAGCAGCCGATCGTTGAGGGGCGCGGGGTACCAAGAGACCCAGTACTTC. Amino acid sequence: CASSRSLRGAGYQETQYF. This sequence joins TRBV7-8 and TRBJ2-5, with a weak D call TRBD2 (6 bases). V lost 5 bases and J lost 0, with 22 bases in between. The CDR3 covers 18 residues. Looked up from germline, CDR1 is SGHVS and CDR2 is FQNEAQ.

The sample holds one count of this clonotype. Likely a read error: the CDR3 ends without its conserved phenylalanine or tryptophan. J is TRBJ2-5 and V is TRBV10-3; D is tentatively TRBD1 or TRBD2 (6 bases each). Germline CDR1 and CDR2: ENHRY and SYGVKD. V lost 5 bases and J lost 2, with 18 bases in between. The CDR3 length is 16 residues. CDR3 amino acids: CAISIRPQGTQETQYS. The DNA of the CDR3 is TGTGCCATCAGTATCAGACCTCAGGGGACTCAAGAGACCCAGTACTCC.

V gene TRBV4-1 combines with J gene TRBJ1-5; 9 bases agree with TRBD1. This CDR3 spans 15 amino acids. With V trimmed by 6 bases and J by 7 bases, 10 bases remained unmatched. Germline-derived CDR1 and CDR2 are MGHRA and YSYEKL. The CDR3 is CASSQCWGQGQPQHF. For the CDR3, the DNA is TGCGCCAGCAGTCAATGCTGGGGACAGGGACAGCCCCAGCATTTT.

Worth noting for this clonotype: With a much larger clone just one base away, this may be a read error. V and J are TRBV28 and TRBJ1-1; D possibly corresponds to TRBD1 (6 bases). The germline gives CDR1 MDHEN, CDR2 SYDVKM. There are 15 residues in the CDR3. Written as DNA, the CDR3 is TGTGCCAGCAGTTCGACAGGCGGTGAGAACGCTGAAGCTTTCTTT. Its translation is CASSSTGGENAEAFF.

The count of this clonotype is one. This may arise from a read error, as a much more abundant clone is one base away. The V call is TRBV5-1, the J call TRBJ1-1; TRBD1 matches at 9 bases. This CDR3 is 14 amino acids long. Per the germline V gene, CDR1 is SGHRS and CDR2 is YFSETQ. V was clipped by 6 bases and J by 4 bases; unmatched bases: 7. CDR3 nucleotide sequence: TGCGCCAGCAACAGGGGGCACTTAGGCACTGAAGCTTTCTTT. Its protein product is CASNRGHLGTEAFF.

A remark on this clonotype: Germline is not matched at one junction end, which may reflect a read error. V usage is TRBV28 and J usage is TRBJ2-1, with no clear D. The CDR3 contains 16 residues. Germline lookup yields CDR1 MDHEN and CDR2 SYDVKM. CDR3 coding DNA: TGTACCAGCAGTACCTCAGAAGTGGGAAGCTACAATGAGCAGTTCTTC. Its protein is CTSSTSEVGSYNEQFF.

This clonotype was counted ten times or more. V and J are TRBV6-5 and TRBJ1-1; 7 nucleotides match TRBD1. V lost 6 bases, J lost 11 bases, and 9 bases stayed unmatched. CDR1 is MNHEY and CDR2 is SVGAGI in the germline V gene. This CDR3 is 12 amino acids long. DNA for the CDR3: TGTGCCAGCAGAAAGATAGGGGGCGTCGCTTTCTTT. It encodes CASRKIGGVAFF.

Points on this clonotype: An end of the junction does not agree with germline; a read error may underlie this. V usage is TRBV25-1 and J usage is TRBJ2-1; 10 bases are shared with TRBD2. The CDR3 length is 19 residues. CDR1 and CDR2 from the germline V gene are MGHDK and SYGVNS. CDR3: CASCELQGASGGSHNEQFF. DNA of the CDR3: TGTGCCAGCTGTGAACTCCAGGGGGCTAGCGGGGGAAGTCACAATGAGCAGTTCTTC.

A remark on this clonotype: Sequence at one end of the junction differs from germline and may be a read error. The J gene is TRBJ2-1, the V gene TRBV11-2; 7 bases are a match to TRBD2. The CDR3 is 14 residues long. Germline loops: CDR1 SGHAT, CDR2 FQNNGV. The CDR3 region has the DNA TGTGCCGGCAACTTAGGGGAGGGGCTCGATGAGCAGTCCTTC. As protein: CAGNLGEGLDEQSF.

As for this clonotype: Since a much larger clone is just one base distant, this may be a read error. This chain links TRBV5-1 with TRBJ1-1, with D maybe TRBD1 (6 bases). V lost 0 bases and J lost 7, with 13 bases in between. The CDR3 length is 14 residues. Per germline, CDR1 SGHRS and CDR2 YFSETQ. The CDR3 is CASSLASTGIEAFF. The CDR3 region has the DNA TGCGCCAGCAGCTTGGCGTCGACAGGCATTGAAGCTTTCTTT.

On this clonotype: At one end the junction does not follow the germline gene, possibly because of a read error. The V gene is TRBV29-1, the J gene TRBJ1-4, with D uncertain. CDR3 length: 12 amino acids. Germline V gene lookup returns CDR1 SQVTM and CDR2 ANQGSEA. In DNA form, the CDR3 reads TGCAGCGTTGAAGGGGCCGATGAAAAACTGGTTTTT. It is translated as CSVEGADEKLVF.

On this clonotype itself: Being one base from a much bigger clone, this may be a read error. The chain employs TRBV5-6 and TRBJ2-2, with D hard to call. Germline-derived CDR1 and CDR2 are SGHDT and YYEEEE. CDR3 size: 15 residues. The CDR3 nucleotides are TGTGCCAGCAGCTTGCAATGGTTTAACACCGTGGAGCTGTTTTTT. This sequence encodes CASSLQWFNTVELFF. Full variable domain (rest looked up from reference TRBV5-6 and TRBJ2-2): DAGVTQSPTHLIKTRGQQVTLRCSPKSGHDTVSWYQQALGQGPQFIFQYYEEEERQRGNFPDRFSGHQFPNYSSELNVNALLLGDSALYLCASSLQWFNTVELFFGEGSRLTVL.

Turning to this clonotype: It may be a read error: a sequence one base away is much more abundant. The CDR3 does not end in the conserved phenylalanine or tryptophan, so this is likely a read error. This sequence joins TRBV5-1 and TRBJ2-1, with D uncertain. The germline gives CDR1 SGHRS, CDR2 YFSETQ. This CDR3 contains 14 residues. The V gene lost 1 base and the J gene lost 4 bases, with 9 bases spanning the gap. The CDR3 loop is CASSLSALYNEQFS. CDR3 DNA sequence: TGCGCCAGCAGCTTGTCGGCCCTATACAATGAGCAGTTCTCC.